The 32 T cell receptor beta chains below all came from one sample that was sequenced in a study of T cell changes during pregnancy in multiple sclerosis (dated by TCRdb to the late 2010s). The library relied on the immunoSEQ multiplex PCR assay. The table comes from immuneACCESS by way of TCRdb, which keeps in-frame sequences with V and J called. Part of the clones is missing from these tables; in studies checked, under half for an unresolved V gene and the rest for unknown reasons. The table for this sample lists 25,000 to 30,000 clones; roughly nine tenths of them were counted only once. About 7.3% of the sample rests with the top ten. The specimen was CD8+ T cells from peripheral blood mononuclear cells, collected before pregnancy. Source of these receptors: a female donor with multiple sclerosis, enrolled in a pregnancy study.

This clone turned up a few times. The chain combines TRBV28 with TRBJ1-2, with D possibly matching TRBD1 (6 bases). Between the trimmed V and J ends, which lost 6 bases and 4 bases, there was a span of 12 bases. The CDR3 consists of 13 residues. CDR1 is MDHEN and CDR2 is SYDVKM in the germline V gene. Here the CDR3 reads CASSPRGIYGYTF. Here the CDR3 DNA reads TGTGCCAGCAGCCCAAGGGGGATCTATGGCTACACCTTC.

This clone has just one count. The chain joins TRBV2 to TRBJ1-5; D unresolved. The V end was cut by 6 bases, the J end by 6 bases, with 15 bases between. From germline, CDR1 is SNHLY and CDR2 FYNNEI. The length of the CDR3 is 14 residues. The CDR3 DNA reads TGTGCCAGCAGCGCCCGGGAGGGAGTTCAGCCCCAGCATTTT. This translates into CASSAREGVQPQHF.

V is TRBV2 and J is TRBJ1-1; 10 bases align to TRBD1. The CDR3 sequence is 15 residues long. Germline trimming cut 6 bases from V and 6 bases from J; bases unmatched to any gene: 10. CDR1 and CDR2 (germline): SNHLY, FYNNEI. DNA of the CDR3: TGTGCCAGCAGCACGACAGGGGGCTTTCAAGCTGAAGCTTTCTTT. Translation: CASSTTGGFQAEAFF.

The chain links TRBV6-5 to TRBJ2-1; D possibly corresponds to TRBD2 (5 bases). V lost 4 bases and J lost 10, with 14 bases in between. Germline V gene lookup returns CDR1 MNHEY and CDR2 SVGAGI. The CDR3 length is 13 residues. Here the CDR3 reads CASSFGGLTEQFF. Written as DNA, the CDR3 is TGTGCCAGCAGTTTCGGCGGGTTAACCGAGCAGTTCTTC.

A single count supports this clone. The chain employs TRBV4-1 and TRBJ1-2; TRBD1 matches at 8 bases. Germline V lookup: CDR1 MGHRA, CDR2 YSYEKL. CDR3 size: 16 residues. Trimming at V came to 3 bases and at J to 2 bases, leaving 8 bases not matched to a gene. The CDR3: CASSQHRGLSNYGYTF. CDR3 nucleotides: TGCGCCAGCAGCCAGCACAGGGGGTTGTCAAACTATGGCTACACCTTC.

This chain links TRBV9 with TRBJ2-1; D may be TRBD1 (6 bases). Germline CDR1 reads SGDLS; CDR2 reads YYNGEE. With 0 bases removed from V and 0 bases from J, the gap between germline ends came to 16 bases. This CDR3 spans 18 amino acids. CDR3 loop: CASSVDPLQGSSYNEQFF. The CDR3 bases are TGTGCCAGCAGCGTAGATCCCCTACAGGGATCCTCCTACAATGAGCAGTTCTTC.

The CDR3 DNA is TGTGCCAGCAGCTTAGAAGGACACCTACCCAATGAAAAACTGTTTTTT. This encodes CASSLEGHLPNEKLFF. The rearrangement links TRBV11-2 to TRBJ1-4; TRBD1 might be the D (5 bases). This CDR3 has 16 amino acids. CDR1 SGHAT and CDR2 FQNNGV come from the germline V gene. V lost 0 bases, J lost 5 bases, and 13 bases lay in between.

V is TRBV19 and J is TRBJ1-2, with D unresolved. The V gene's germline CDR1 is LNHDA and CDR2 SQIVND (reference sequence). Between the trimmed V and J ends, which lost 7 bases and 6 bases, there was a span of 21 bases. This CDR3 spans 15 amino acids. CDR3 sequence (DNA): TGTGCCAGTACTCCGGGAAGCCTTCATCCAAATGGCTACACCTTC. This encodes CASTPGSLHPNGYTF.

As DNA, the CDR3 is TGTGCCAGTAGTATTAACGCGGGGGGCCGCAATGAGCAGTTCTTC. It codes for CASSINAGGRNEQFF. The chain uses TRBV19 and TRBJ2-1; 8 bases fit TRBD2. The germline CDR1 and CDR2 sequences are LNHDA and SQIVND (reference sequence). The CDR3 extends over 15 amino acids. Trimming took 3 bases from V and 6 from J; bases not matched to a gene: 7.

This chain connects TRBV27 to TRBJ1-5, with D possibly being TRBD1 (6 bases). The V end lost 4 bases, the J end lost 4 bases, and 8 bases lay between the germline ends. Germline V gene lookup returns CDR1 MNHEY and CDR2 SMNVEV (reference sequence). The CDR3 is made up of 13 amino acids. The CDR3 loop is CASSWTANQPQHF. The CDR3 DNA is TGTGCCAGCAGTTGGACAGCAAATCAGCCCCAGCATTTT.

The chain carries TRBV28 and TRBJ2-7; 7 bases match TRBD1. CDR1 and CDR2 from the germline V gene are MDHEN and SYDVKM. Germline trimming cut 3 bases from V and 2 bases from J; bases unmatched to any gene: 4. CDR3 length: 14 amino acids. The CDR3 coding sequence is TGTGCCAGCAGTTTGGTAGACAGGGCCTACGAGCAGTACTTC. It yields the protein CASSLVDRAYEQYF.

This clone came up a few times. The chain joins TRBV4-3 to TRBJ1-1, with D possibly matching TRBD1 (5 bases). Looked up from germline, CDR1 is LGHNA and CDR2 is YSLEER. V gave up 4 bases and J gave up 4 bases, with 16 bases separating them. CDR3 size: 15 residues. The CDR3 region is CASSPMGGAGTEAFF. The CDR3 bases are TGCGCCAGCAGCCCGATGGGAGGGGCAGGCACTGAAGCTTTCTTT.

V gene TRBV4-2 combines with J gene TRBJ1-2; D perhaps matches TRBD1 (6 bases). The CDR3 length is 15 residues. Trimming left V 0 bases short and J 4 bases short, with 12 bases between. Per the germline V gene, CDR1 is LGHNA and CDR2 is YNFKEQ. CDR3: CASSQDSGVTYGYTF. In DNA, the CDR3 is TGTGCCAGCAGCCAAGATTCAGGGGTGACCTATGGCTACACCTTC.

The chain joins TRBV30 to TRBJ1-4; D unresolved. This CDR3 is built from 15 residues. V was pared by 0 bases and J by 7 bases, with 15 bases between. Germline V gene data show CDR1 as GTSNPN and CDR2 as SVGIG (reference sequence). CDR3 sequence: CAWSVVIGGFEKLFF. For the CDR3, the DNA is TGTGCCTGGAGTGTGGTAATTGGAGGGTTTGAAAAACTGTTTTTT.

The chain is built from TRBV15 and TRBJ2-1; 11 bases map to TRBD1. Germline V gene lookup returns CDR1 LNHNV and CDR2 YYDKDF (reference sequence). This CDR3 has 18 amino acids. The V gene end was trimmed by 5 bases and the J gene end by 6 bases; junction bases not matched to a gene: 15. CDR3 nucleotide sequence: TGTGCCACCAGCGGACGGACAGGGGGCTTTTTCCTTTCCAATGAGCAGTTCTTC. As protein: CATSGRTGGFFLSNEQFF. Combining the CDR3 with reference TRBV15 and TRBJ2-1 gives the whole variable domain DAMVIQNPRYQVTQFGKPVTLSCSQTLNHNVMYWYQQKSSQAPKLLFHYYDKDFNNEADTPDNFQSRRPNTSFCFLDIRSPGLGDTAMYLCATSGRTGGFFLSNEQFFGPGTRLTVL.

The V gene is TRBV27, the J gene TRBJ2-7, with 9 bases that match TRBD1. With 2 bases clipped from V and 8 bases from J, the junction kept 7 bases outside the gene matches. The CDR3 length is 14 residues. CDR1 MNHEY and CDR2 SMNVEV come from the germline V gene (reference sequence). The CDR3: CASSLGLGQGKQYF. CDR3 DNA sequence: TGTGCCAGCAGTTTAGGATTGGGACAGGGAAAGCAGTACTTC.

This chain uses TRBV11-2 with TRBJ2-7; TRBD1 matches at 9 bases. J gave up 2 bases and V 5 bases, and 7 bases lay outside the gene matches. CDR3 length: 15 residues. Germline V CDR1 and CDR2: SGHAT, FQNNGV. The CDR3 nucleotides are TGTGCCAGCAGCACAGGACAGGGGTTTCCCTACGAGCAGTACTTC. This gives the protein CASSTGQGFPYEQYF.

The CDR3 loop reads CASRPISGGGNEQFF. Written as DNA, the CDR3 is TGTGCCAGCAGACCAATAAGCGGGGGAGGCAATGAGCAGTTCTTC. The chain couples TRBV16 to TRBJ2-1; 8 bases map to TRBD2. CDR1 KGHSY and CDR2 FQNENV come from the germline V gene. The CDR3 is 15 amino acids. Losses at the gene ends were 6 bases for V and 6 bases for J; bases not matched to a gene: 10.

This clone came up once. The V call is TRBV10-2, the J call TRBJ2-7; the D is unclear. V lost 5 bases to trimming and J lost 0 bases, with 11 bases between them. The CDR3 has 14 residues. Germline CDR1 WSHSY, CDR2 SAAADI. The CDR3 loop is CASSPLASSYEQYF. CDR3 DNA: TGCGCCAGCAGTCCCCTGGCTAGCTCCTACGAGCAGTACTTC.

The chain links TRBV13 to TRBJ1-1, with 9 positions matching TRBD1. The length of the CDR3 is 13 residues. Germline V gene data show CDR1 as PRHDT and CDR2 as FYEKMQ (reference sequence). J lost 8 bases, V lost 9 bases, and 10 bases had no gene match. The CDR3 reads CASIGDRATEAFF. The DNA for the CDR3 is TGTGCCAGTATAGGGGACAGGGCAACCGAAGCTTTCTTT.

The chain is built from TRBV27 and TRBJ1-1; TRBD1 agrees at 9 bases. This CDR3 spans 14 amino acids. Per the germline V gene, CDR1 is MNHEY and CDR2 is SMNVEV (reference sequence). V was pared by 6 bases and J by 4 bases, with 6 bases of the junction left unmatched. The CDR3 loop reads CASSSMTGGTEAFF. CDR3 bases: TGTGCCAGCAGCTCGATGACAGGGGGCACTGAAGCTTTCTTT.

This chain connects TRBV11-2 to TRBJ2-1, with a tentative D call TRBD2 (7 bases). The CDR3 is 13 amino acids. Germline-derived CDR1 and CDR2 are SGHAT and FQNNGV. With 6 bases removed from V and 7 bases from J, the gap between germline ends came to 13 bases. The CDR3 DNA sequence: TGTGCCAGCAGTAGAGGGGGGGATAATGAGCAGTTCTTC. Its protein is CASSRGGDNEQFF.

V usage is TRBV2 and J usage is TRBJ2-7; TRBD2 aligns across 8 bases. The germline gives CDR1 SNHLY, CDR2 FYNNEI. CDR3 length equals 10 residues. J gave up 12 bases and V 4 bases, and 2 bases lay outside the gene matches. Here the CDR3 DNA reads TGTGCCAGCAGTGGGACTAGCCCGTACTTC. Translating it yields CASSGTSPYF.

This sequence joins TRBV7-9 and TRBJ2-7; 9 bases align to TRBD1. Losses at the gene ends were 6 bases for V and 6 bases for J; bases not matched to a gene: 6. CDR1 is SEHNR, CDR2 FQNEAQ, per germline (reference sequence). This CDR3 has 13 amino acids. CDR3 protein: CASRSLTGGEQYF. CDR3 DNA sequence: TGTGCCAGCAGATCCTTGACAGGGGGCGAGCAGTACTTC.

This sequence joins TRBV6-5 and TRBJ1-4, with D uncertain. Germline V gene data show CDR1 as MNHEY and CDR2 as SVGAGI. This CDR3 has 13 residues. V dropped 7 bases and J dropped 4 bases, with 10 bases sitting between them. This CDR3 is CASKEVRNEKLFF. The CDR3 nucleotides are TGTGCCAGCAAGGAGGTCCGTAATGAAAAACTGTTTTTT.

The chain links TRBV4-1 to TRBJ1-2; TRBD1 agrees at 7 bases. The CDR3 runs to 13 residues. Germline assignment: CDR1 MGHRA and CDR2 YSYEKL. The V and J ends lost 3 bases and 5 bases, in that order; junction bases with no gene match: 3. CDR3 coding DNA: TGCGCCAGCAGCCACCGACAGGGATATGGCTACACCTTC. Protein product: CASSHRQGYGYTF.

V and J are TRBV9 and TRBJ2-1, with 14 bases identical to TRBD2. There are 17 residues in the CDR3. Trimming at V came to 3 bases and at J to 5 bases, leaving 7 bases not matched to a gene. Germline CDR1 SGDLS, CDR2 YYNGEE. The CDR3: CASSAMTSGGGNNEQFF. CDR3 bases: TGTGCCAGCAGCGCAATGACTAGCGGGGGGGGTAACAATGAGCAGTTCTTC.

The CDR3 sequence is CAWSVTGEKLFF. CDR3 coding DNA: TGTGCCTGGAGTGTGACGGGTGAAAAACTGTTTTTT. This chain joins TRBV30 and TRBJ1-4; D is undetermined. The CDR3 loop spans 12 amino acids. V was clipped by 0 bases and J by 7 bases, with 6 bases between them. CDR1 is GTSNPN, CDR2 SVGIG, per germline (reference sequence).

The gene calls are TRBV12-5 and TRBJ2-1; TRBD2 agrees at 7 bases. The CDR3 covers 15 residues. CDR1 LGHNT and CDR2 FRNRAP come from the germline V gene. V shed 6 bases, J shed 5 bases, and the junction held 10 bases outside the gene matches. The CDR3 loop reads CASGPTSSAHNEQFF. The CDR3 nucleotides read TGTGCTAGTGGCCCGACTAGCTCCGCACACAATGAGCAGTTCTTC. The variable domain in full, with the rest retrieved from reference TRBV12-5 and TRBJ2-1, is DARVTQTPRHKVTEMGQEVTMRCQPILGHNTVFWYRQTMMQGLELLAYFRNRAPLDDSGMPKDRFSAEMPDATLATLKIQPSEPRDSAVYFCASGPTSSAHNEQFFGPGTRLTVL.

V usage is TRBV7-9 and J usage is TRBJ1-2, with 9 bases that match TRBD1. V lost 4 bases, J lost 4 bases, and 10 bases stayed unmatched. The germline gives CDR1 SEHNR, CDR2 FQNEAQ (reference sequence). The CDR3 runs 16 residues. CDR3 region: CASSWDRDRVLYGYTF. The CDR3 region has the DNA TGTGCCAGCAGCTGGGACCGGGACAGGGTCCTCTATGGCTACACCTTC.

The CDR3 is CASSASTGGRETQYF. In DNA form, the CDR3 reads TGTGCCAGCAGCGCGTCTACGGGGGGGCGTGAGACCCAGTACTTC. This rearrangement joins TRBV7-2 to TRBJ2-5; 8 nucleotides match TRBD2. This CDR3 has 15 amino acids. Per germline, CDR1 SGHTA and CDR2 FQGNSA. Germline trimming cut 5 bases from V and 5 bases from J; bases unmatched to any gene: 10.

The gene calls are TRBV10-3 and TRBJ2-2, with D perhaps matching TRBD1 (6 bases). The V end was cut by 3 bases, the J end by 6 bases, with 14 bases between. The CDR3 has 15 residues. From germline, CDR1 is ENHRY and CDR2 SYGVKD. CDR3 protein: CAISDQGSGAGELFF. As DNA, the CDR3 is TGTGCCATCAGTGATCAGGGGTCCGGAGCCGGGGAGCTGTTTTTT.